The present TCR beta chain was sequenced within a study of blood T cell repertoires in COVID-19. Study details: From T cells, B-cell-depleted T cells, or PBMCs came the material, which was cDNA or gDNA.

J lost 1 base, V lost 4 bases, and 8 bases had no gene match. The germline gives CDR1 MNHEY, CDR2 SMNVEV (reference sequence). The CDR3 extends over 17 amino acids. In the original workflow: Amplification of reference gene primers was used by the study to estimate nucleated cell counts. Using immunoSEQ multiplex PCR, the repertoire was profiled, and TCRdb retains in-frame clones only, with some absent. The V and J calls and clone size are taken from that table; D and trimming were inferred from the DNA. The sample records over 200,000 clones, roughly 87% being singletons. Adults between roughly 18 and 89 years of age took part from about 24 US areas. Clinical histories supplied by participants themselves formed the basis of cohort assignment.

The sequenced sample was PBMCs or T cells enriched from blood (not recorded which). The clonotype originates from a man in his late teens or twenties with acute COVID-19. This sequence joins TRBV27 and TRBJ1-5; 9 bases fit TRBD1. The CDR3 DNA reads TGTGCCAGCAGTTCGGGACAGGGCAAGCCAAGCAATCAGCCCCAGCATTTT. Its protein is CASSSGQGKPSNQPQHF.